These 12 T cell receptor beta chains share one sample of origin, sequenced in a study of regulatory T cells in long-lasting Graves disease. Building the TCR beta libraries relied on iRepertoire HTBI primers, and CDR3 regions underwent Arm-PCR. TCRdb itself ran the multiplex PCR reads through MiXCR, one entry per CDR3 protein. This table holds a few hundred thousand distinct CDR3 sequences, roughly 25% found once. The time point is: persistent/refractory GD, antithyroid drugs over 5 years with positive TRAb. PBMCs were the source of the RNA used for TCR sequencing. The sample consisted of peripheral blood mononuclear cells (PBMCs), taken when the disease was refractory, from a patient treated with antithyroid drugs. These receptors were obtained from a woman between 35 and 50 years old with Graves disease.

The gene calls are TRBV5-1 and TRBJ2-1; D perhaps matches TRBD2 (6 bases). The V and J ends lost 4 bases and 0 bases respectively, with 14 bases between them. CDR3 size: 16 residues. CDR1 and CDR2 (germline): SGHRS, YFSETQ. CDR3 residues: CASSATGVYSYNEQFF. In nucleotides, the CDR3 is TGCGCCAGCAGCGCGACGGGGGTCTACTCCTACAATGAGCAGTTCTTC.

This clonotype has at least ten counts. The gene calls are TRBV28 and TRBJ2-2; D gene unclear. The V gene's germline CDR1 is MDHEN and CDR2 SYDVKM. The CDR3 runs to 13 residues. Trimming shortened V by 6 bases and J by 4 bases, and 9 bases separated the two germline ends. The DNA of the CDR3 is TGTGCCAGCAGGACTTCTTCCACCGGGGAGCTGTTTTTT. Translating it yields CASRTSSTGELFF.

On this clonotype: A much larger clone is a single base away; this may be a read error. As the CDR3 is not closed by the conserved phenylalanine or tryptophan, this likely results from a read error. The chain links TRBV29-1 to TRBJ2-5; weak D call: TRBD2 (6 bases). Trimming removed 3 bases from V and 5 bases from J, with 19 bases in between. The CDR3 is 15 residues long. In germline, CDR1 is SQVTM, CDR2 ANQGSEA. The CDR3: CSVDGGVGSLETQYS. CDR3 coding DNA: TGCAGCGTTGATGGCGGGGTCGGGAGTTTGGAGACCCAGTACTCC.

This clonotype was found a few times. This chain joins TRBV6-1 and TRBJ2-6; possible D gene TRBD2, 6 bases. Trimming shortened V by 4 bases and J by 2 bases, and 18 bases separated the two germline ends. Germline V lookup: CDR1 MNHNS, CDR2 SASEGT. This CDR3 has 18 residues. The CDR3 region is CASSADGGYLPGANVLTF. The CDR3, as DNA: TGTGCCAGCAGTGCGGACGGGGGTTACCTCCCTGGGGCCAACGTCCTGACTTTC.

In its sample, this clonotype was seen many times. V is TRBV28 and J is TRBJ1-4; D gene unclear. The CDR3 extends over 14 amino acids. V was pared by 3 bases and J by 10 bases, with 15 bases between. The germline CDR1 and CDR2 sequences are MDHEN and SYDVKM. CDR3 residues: CASSLDLPAGKLFF. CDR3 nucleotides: TGTGCCAGCAGTTTGGACCTCCCCGCCGGAAAACTGTTTTTT.

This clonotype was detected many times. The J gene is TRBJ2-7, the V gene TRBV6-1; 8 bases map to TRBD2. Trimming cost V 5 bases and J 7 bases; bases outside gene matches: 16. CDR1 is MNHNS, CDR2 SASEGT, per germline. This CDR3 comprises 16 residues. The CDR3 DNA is TGTGCCAGCAGTCTTCGTAGCGGGATCTCCTACGTTGAGCAGTACTTC. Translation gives CASSLRSGISYVEQYF.

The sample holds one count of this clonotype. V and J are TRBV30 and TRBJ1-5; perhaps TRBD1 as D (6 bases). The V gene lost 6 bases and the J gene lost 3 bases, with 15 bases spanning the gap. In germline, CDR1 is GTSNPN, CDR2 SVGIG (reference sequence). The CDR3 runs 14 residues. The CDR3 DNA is TGTGCCTGCCAAATGGACAGCGTCAATCAGCCCCAGCATTTT. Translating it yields CACQMDSVNQPQHF.

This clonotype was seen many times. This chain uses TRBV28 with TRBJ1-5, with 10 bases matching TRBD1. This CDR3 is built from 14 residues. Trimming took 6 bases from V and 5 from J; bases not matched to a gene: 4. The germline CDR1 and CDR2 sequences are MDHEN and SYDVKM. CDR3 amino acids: CASSPGTGDQPQHF. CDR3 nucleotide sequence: TGTGCCAGCAGCCCCGGGACAGGGGATCAGCCCCAGCATTTT.

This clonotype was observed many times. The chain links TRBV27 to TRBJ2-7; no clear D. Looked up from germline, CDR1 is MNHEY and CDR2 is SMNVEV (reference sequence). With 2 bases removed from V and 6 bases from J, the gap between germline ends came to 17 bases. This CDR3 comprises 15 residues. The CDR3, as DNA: TGTGCCAGCAGTTTAAAGTCAGGTACTCGGTCCGAGCAGTACTTC. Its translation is CASSLKSGTRSEQYF.

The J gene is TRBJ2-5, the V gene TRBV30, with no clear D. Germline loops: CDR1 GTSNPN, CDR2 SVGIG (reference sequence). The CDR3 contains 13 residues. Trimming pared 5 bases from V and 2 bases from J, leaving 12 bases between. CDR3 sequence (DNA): TGTGCCTGGGGCGCGACGGGTCAAGAGACCCAGTACTTC. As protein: CAWGATGQETQYF.

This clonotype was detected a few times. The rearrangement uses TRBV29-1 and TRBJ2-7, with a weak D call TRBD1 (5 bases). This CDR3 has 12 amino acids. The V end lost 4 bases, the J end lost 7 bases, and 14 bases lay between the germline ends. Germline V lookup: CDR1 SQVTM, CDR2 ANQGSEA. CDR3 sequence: CSVADTYREQYF. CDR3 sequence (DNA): TGCAGCGTTGCGGACACCTACCGGGAGCAGTACTTC.

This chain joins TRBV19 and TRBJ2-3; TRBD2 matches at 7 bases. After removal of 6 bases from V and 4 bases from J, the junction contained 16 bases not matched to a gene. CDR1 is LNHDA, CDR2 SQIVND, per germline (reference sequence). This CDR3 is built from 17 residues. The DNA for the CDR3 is TGTGCCAGTAGCACTACCCTTCCAGGACTAGTTCCAGATACGCAGTATTTT. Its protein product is CASSTTLPGLVPDTQYF.